The present entry profiles one TCR beta chain with its context. At one of its ends the junction is not consistent with the germline gene, which may arise from a read error. The investigators reverse transcribed all of the isolated RNA, so they sequenced expressed TCRB transcripts. Clones were sequenced by immunoSEQ multiplex PCR, and TCRdb holds only the in-frame ones, with some missing. The sample lists under 950,000 clones, 17% seen once, with about 0.02% in the top ten. The CDR3 spans 11 residues. The germline V gene encodes CDR1 SGHRS and CDR2 YFSETQ. This specimen comes from a study of beta chain features in type 1 diabetes.

The sequencing sample was made of naive CD4+ T cells from blood. J is TRBJ2-7 and V is TRBV5-1, with unresolved D. The sequence derives from a young woman in good health. For the CDR3, the DNA is TGTGCCAGCAGCACCGATCACGAGCAGTACTTC. Encoded protein: CASSTDHEQYF.